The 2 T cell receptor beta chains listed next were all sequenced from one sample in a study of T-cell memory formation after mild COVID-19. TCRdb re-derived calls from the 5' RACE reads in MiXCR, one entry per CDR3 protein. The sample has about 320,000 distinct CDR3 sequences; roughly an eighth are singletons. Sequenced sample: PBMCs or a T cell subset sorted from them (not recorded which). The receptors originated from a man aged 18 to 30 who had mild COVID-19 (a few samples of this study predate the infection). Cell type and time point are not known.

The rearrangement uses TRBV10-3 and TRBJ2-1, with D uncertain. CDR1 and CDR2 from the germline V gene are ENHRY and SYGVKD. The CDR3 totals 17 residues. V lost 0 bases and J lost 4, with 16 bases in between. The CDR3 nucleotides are TGTGCCATCAGTGAGTCGACCGGAGAGAGTCGTTACAATGAGCAGTTCTTC. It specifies CAISESTGESRYNEQFF.

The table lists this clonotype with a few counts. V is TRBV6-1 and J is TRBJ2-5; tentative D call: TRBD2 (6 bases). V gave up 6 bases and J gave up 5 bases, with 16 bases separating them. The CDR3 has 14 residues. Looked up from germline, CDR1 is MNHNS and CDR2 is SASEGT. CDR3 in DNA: TGTGCCAGCAGGCCACGCGGAGGGCCCGAGACCCAGTACTTC. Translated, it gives CASRPRGGPETQYF.